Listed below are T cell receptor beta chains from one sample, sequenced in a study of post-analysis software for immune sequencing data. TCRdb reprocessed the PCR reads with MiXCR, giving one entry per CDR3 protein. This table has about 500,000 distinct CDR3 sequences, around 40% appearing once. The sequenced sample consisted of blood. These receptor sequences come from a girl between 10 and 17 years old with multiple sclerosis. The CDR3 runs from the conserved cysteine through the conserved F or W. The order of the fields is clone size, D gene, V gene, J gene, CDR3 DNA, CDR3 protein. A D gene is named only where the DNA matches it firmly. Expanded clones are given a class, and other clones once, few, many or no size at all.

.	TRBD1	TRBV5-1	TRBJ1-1	TGCGCCAGCAGCGACTACAGGGGCACTGAAGCTTTCTTT	CASSDYRGTEAFF
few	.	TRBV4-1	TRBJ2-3	TGCGCCAGCAGCCGGGAGGAACAGAGTGATACGCAGTATTTT	CASSREEQSDTQYF
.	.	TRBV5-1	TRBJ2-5	TGCGCCAGCAGCTTGTCTATGGACGGCGAGGAGACCCAGTACTTC	CASSLSMDGEETQYF
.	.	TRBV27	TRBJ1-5	TGTGCCAGCAGTTTATTGGGGGCTCAGCCCCAGCATTTT	CASSLLGAQPQHF
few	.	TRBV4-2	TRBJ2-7	TGTGCCAGCAGCCAAGAGTCTGGAGACGAGCAGTACTTC	CASSQESGDEQYF
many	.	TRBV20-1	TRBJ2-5	TGCAGTGCTAGATTCAGCATGGAGACCCAGTACTTC	CSARFSMETQYF
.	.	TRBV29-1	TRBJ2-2	TGCAGCGTTCACGGGAGGAACACCGGGGAGCTGTTTTTT	CSVHGRNTGELFF
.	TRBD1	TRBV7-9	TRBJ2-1	TGTGCCAGCGGGACAGGGGGCAGCGAGCAGTTCTTC	CASGTGGSEQFF
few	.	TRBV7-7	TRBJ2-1	TGTGCTAGCAGCTTGGGCGGAGATCGAGAGGAGGAGCAGTTCTTC	CASSLGGDREEEQFF
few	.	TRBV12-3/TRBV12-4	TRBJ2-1	TGTGCCAGCAGTTTGGTAGGGGAGCAGTTCTTC	CASSLVGEQFF
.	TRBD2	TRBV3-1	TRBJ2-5	TGTGCCAGCAGCCACTGGACTAGCGGGCTCCAAGAGACCCAGTACTTC	CASSHWTSGLQETQYF
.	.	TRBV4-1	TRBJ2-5	TGCGCCAGCAGCCAAGATCCCACAGGGTCGGAGACCCAGTACTTC	CASSQDPTGSETQYF
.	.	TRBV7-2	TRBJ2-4	TGTGCCAGCAGCTTAGGGAGAGGGGCGGGCATTCAGTACTTC	CASSLGRGAGIQYF
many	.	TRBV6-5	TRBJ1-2	TGTGCCAGCAGCCCGGAGGAGGGAGTAGGTGGCTACACCTTC	CASSPEEGVGGYTF
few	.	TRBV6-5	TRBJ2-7	TGTGCCAGCAGTTACTCACCCCGCAGGGGTCCCTACGAGCAGTACTTC	CASSYSPRRGPYEQYF
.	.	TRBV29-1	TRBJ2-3	TGCAGCGGTTTTGACAACGCCCTTAGCACAGATACGCAGTATTTT	CSGFDNALSTDTQYF
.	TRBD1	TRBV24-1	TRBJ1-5	TGTGCCACCAGTGATTCCGGGACAGGGGCGGGTCAGCCCCAGCATTTT	CATSDSGTGAGQPQHF
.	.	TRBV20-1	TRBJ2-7	TGCAGTGCTAGAGATGTCCGTCACTCCTACGAGCAGTACTTC	CSARDVRHSYEQYF
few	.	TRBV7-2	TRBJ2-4	TGTGCCAGCAGCTGGGCCGACGGGGTTGCCAAAAACATTCAGTACTTC	CASSWADGVAKNIQYF
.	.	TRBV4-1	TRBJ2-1	TGCGCCAGCAGCCAAGATAACGGACAATACAATGAGCAGTTCTTC	CASSQDNGQYNEQFF
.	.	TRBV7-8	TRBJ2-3	TGTGCCAGCAGCCTTAGGGTGGTTCCGCGGGACACAGATACGCAGTATTTT	CASSLRVVPRDTDTQYF
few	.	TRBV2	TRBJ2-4	TGTGCCAGCAGCTCCGGGGGAGGTTGGAACATTCAGTACTTC	CASSSGGGWNIQYF
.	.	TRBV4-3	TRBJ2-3	TGCGCCAGCAGCCCGCGGAACGGCCGCCAAAGCACAGATACGCAGTATTTT	CASSPRNGRQSTDTQYF
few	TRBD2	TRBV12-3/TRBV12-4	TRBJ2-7	TGTGCCAGCAGTGTAAGCGGGACCCCCGAGCAGTACTTC	CASSVSGTPEQYF
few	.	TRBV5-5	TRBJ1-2	TGTGCCAGCAGCTTGTTGGTTAACTATGGCTACACCTTC	CASSLLVNYGYTF
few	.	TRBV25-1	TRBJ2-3	TGTGCCAGCAGTGACAAACGGCACACAGATACGCAGTATTTT	CASSDKRHTDTQYF
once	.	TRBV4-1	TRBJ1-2	TGCGCCAGCAGCCAACAACAATCGGAAAGCAGGGGCTGCACCTTC	CASSQQQSESRGCTF
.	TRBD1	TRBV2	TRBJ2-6	TGTGCCAGCAGCTATACGGGACAGGGGACCTACGGGGCCAACGTCCTGACTTTC	CASSYTGQGTYGANVLTF
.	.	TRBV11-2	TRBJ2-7	TGTGCCAGCAGCTTAGGACAGGCACCTCGGTACGAGCAGTACTTC	CASSLGQAPRYEQYF
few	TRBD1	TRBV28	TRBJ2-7	TGTGCCAGCAGTGCAAACCGGGACAGCTCCTACGAGCAGTACTTC	CASSANRDSSYEQYF
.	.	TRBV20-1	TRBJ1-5	TGCAGTGCTAGTGTAACAGGGAAATTAGGTCAGCCCCAGCATTTT	CSASVTGKLGQPQHF
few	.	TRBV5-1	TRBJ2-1	TGCGCCAGCAGCCCACAAGGCACGACTTCCTACAATGAGCAGTTCTTC	CASSPQGTTSYNEQFF
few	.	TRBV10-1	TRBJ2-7	TGCGCCAGCAGTGAGGGGGAAATTCGGGGAACCTACGAGCAGTACTTC	CASSEGEIRGTYEQYF
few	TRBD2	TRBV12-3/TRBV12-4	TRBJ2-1	TGTGCCAGCAGTTCAGGACTAGTGTCCCACAATGAGCAGTTCTTC	CASSSGLVSHNEQFF
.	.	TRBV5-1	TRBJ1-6	TGCGCCAGCAGCTTGGTTCCCAACAGGGATAATTCACCCCTCCACTTT	CASSLVPNRDNSPLHF
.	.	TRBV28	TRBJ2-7	TGTGCCAGCAGGGAGACAGGCCCCTACGAGCAGTACTTC	CASRETGPYEQYF
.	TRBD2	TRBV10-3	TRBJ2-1	TGTGCCATCAGTGAGAGACCCCCTAGCGGCAATGAGCAGTTCTTC	CAISERPPSGNEQFF
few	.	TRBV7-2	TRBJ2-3	TGTGCCAGCAGCTTAATGTCGGTAGGGATTAGCACAGATACGCAGTATTTT	CASSLMSVGISTDTQYF
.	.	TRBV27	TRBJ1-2	TGTGCCAGCAGTTTGACCGGGGAGAATGGCTACACCTTC	CASSLTGENGYTF
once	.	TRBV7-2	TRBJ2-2	TGTGCCAGCAGCTCAGACCTGAACACCGGGGAGCTGTTTTTT	CASSSDLNTGELFF
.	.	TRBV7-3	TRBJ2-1	TGTGCCAGCAGCTTATCGGGGGCGAGAAACAATGAGCAGTTCTTC	CASSLSGARNNEQFF
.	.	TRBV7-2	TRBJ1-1	TGTGCCAGCAGCCATCAGGACGGGAACACTGAAGCTTTCTTT	CASSHQDGNTEAFF
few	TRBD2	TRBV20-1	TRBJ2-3	TGCAGTGCTAGCCGACTAGCCGCTTACACAGATACGCAGTATTTT	CSASRLAAYTDTQYF
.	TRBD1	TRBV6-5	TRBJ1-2	TGTGCCAGCACCCCCGTTGACAGGGGAGGTGACTACACCTTC	CASTPVDRGGDYTF
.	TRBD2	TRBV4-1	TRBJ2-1	TGCGCCAGCAGCCAACCCCCTGTGGTAGATAGCGGGGCTATATACAATGAGCAGTTCTTC	CASSQPPVVDSGAIYNEQFF
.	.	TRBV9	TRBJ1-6	TGTGCCAGCAGCGTAGGGAGCTCCTATAATTCACCCCTCCACTTT	CASSVGSSYNSPLHF
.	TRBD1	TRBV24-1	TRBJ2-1	TGTGCCACCAGTGTCAGTACAGGGGGGACTTTTTACAATGAGCAGTTCTTC	CATSVSTGGTFYNEQFF
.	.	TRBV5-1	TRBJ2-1	TGCGCCAGCAGCGCACGCGGGAATGAGCAGTTCTTC	CASSARGNEQFF
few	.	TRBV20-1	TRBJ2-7	TGCAGTGCTAGGGACTCGAGATCCTACGAGCAGTACTTC	CSARDSRSYEQYF
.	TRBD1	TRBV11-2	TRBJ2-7	TGTGCCAGCAGCTTGAGGACAGGTCACTCCTACGAGCAGTACTTC	CASSLRTGHSYEQYF
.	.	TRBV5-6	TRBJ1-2	TGTGCCAGCAGCTGGGTGGCCAACTATGGCTACACCTTC	CASSWVANYGYTF
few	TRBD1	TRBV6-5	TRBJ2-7	TGTGCCAGCAGTTCTCATCTGTTGGGACAGGGGACCTACGAGCAGTACTTC	CASSSHLLGQGTYEQYF